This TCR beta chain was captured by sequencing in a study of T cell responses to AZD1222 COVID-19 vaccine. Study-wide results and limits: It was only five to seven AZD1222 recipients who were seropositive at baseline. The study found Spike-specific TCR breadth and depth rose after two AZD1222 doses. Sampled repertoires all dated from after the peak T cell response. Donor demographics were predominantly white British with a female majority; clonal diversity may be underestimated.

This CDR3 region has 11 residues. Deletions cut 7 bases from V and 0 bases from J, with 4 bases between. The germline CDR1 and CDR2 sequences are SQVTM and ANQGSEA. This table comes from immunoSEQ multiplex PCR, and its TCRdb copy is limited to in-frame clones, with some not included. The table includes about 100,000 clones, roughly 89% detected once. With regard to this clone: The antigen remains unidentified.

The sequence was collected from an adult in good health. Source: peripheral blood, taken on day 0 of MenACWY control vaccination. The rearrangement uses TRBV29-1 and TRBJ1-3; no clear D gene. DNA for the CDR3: TGCAGCGCTAACTCTGGAAACACCATATATTTT. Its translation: CSANSGNTIYF.